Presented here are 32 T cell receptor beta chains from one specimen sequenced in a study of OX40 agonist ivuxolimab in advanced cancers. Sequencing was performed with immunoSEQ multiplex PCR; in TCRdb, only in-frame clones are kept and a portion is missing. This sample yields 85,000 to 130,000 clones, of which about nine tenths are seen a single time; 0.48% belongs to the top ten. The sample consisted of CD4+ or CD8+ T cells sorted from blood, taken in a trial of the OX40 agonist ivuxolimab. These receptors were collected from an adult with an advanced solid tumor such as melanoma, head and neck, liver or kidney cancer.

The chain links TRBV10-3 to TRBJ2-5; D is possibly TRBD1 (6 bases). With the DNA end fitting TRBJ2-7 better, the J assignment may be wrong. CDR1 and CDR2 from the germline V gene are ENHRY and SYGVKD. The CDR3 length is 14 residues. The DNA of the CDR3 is TGTGCCATTAAAGGGTCCAACAGGGAGCACGAGCAGTACTTC. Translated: CAIKGSNREHEQYF.

The CDR3 is CASTDFGTAQETQYF. The CDR3 DNA is TGTGCCAGCACCGACTTCGGGACGGCCCAAGAGACCCAGTACTTC. The gene calls are TRBV27 and TRBJ2-5, with D perhaps assigned TRBD1 or TRBD2 (5 bases each). Trimming removed 7 bases at V and 1 base at J, with 16 bases between. The germline V gene encodes CDR1 MNHEY and CDR2 SMNVEV (reference sequence). The CDR3 has 15 residues.

This CDR3 reads CASSSAALAGGGDTQYF. CDR3 bases: TGCGCCAGCAGCTCTGCTGCCCTAGCGGGGGGGGGAGATACGCAGTATTTT. V usage is TRBV4-3 and J usage is TRBJ2-3; 12 bases map to TRBD2. Unmatched junction bases numbered 11, after V lost 5 bases and J lost 5 bases. The CDR3 has 17 amino acids. Germline CDR1 and CDR2: LGHNA and YSLEER.

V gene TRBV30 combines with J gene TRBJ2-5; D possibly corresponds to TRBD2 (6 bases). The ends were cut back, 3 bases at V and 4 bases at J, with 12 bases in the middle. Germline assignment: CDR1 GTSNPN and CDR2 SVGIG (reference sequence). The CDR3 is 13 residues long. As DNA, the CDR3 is TGTGCCTGGAGCTGGCCGGGGGTAGAGACCCAGTACTTC. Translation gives CAWSWPGVETQYF.

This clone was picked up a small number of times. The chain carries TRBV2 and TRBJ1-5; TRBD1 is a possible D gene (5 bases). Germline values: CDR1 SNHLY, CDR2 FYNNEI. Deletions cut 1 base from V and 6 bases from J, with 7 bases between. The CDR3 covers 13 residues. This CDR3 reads CASSEEGSQPQHF. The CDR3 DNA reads TGTGCCAGCAGTGAAGAGGGGAGTCAGCCCCAGCATTTT. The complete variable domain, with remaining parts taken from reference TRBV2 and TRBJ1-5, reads EPEVTQTPSHQVTQMGQEVILRCVPISNHLYFYWYRQILGQKVEFLVSFYNNEISEKSEIFDDQFSVERPDGSNFTLKIRSTKLEDSAMYFCASSEEGSQPQHFGDGTRLSIL.

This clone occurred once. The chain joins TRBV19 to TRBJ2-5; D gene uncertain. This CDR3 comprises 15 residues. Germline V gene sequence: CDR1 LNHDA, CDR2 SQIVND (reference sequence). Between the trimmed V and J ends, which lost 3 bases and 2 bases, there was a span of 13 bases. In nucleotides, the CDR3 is TGTGCCAGTAGTATCGGCGTGGGCACTCAAGAGACCCAGTACTTC. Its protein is CASSIGVGTQETQYF.

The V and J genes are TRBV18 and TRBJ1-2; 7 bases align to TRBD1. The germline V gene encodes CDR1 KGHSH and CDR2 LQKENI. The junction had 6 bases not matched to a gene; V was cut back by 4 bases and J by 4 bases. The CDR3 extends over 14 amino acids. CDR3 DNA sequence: TGTGCCAGCTCACAGGAGGGACAGTCCTATGGCTACACCTTC. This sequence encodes CASSQEGQSYGYTF.

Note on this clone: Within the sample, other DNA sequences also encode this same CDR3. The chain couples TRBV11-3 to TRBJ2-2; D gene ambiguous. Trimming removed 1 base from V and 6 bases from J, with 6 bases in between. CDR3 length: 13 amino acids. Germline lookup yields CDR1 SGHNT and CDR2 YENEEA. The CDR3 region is CASSLGVAGELFF. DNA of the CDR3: TGTGCCAGCAGCTTAGGAGTGGCCGGGGAGCTGTTTTTT.

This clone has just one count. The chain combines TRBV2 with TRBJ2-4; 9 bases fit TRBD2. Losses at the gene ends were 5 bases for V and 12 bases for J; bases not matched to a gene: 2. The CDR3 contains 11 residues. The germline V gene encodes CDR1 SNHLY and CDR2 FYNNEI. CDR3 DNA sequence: TGTGCCAGCAGTCTACTAGCGGGTCAGTACTTC. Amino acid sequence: CASSLLAGQYF. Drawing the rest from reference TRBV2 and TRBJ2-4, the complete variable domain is EPEVTQTPSHQVTQMGQEVILRCVPISNHLYFYWYRQILGQKVEFLVSFYNNEISEKSEIFDDQFSVERPDGSNFTLKIRSTKLEDSAMYFCASSLLAGQYFGAGTRLSVL.

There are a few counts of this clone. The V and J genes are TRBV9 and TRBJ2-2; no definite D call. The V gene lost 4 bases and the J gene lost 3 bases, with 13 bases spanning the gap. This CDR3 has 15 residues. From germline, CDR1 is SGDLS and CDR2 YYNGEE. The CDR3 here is CASSPWGYHTGELFF. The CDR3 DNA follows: TGTGCCAGCAGCCCCTGGGGATATCACACCGGGGAGCTGTTTTTT. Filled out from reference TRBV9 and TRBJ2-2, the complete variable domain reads DSGVTQTPKHLITATGQRVTLRCSPRSGDLSVYWYQQSLDQGLQFLIQYYNGEERAKGNILERFSAQQFPDLHSELNLSSLELGDSALYFCASSPWGYHTGELFFGEGSRLTVL.

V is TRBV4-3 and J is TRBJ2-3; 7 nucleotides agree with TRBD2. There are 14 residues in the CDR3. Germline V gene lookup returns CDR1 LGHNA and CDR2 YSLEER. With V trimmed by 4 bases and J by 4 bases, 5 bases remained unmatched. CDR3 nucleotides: TGCGCCAGCAGCCCAAGACTAGCTGCAGATACGCAGTATTTT. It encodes CASSPRLAADTQYF.

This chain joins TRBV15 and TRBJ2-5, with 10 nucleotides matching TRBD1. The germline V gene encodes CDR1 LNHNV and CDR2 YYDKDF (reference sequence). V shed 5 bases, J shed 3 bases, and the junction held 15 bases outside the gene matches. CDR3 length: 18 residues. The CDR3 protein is CATSPLDRGFSQKETQYF. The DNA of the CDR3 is TGTGCCACCAGCCCCTTGGACAGGGGGTTTTCCCAGAAAGAGACCCAGTACTTC.

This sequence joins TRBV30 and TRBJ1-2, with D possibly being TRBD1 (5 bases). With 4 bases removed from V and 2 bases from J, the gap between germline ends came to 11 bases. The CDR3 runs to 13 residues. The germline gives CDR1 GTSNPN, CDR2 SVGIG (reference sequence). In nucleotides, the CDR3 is TGTGCCTGGATGATGGGGACCAACTATGGCTACACCTTC. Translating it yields CAWMMGTNYGYTF.

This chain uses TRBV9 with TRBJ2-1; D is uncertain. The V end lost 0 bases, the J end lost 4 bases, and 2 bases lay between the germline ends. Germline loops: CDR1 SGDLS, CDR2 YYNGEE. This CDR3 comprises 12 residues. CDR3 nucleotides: TGTGCCAGCAGCGTAGGATACAATGAGCAGTTCTTC. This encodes CASSVGYNEQFF.

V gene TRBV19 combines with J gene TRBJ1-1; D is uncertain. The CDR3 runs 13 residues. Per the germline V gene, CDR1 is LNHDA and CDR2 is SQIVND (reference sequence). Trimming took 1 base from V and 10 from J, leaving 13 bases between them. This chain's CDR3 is CASSIGLKGRAFF. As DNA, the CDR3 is TGTGCCAGTAGTATAGGGTTGAAGGGCCGAGCTTTCTTT.

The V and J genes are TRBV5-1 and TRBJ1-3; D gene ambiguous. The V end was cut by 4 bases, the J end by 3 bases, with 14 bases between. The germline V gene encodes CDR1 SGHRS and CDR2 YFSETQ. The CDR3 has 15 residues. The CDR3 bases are TGCGCCAGCAGCCCGGACGGAAGAAGTGGAAACACCATATATTTT. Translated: CASSPDGRSGNTIYF.

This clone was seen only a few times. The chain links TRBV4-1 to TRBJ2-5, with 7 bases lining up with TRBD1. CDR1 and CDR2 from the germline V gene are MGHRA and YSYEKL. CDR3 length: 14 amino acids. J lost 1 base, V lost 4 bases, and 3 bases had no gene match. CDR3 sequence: CASSPRQGQETQYF. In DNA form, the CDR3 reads TGCGCCAGCAGCCCGCGACAGGGCCAAGAGACCCAGTACTTC.

The CDR3 sequence: CASSLALNEQYF. CDR3 coding DNA: TGTGCCAGCAGCTTGGCCCTTAACGAGCAGTACTTC. V and J are TRBV7-2 and TRBJ2-7; D remains ambiguous. The germline gives CDR1 SGHTA, CDR2 FQGNSA. This CDR3 has 12 amino acids. V lost 3 bases and J lost 5, with 8 bases in between.

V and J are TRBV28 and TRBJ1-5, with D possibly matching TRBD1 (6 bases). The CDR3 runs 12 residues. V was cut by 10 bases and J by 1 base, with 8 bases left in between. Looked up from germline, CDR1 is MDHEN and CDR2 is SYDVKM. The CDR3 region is CAIRGSNQPQHF. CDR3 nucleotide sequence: TGTGCCATAAGGGGGAGCAATCAGCCCCAGCATTTT.

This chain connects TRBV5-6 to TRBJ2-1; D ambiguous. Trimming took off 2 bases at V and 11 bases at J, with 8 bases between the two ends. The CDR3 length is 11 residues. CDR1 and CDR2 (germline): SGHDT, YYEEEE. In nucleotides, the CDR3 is TGTGCCAGCAGCTTATCTCTACAGCAGTTCTTC. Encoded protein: CASSLSLQQFF. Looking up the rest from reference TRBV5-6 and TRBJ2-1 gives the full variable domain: DAGVTQSPTHLIKTRGQQVTLRCSPKSGHDTVSWYQQALGQGPQFIFQYYEEEERQRGNFPDRFSGHQFPNYSSELNVNALLLGDSALYLCASSLSLQQFFGPGTRLTVL.

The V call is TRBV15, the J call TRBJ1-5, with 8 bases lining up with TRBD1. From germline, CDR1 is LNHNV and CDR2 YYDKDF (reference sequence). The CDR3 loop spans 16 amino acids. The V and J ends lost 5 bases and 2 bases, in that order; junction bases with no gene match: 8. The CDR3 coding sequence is TGTGCCACCAGCTCGCCAGGACAGGGACGCAATCAGCCCCAGCATTTT. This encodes CATSSPGQGRNQPQHF.

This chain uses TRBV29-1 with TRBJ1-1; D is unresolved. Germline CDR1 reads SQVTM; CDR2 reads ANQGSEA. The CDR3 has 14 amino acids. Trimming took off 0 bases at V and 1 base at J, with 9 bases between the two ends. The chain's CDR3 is CSVEDRQTNTEAFF. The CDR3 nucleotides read TGCAGCGTTGAAGACCGGCAGACGAACACTGAAGCTTTCTTT.

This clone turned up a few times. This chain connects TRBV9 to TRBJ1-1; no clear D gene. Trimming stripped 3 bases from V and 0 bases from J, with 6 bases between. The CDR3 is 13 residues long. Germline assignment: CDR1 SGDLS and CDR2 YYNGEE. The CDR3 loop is CASSGRLNTEAFF. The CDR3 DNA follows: TGTGCCAGCAGCGGACGGTTGAACACTGAAGCTTTCTTT.

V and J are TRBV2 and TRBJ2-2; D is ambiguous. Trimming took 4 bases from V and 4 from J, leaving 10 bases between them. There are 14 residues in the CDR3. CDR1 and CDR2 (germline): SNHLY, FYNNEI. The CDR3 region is CASSGWTITGELFF. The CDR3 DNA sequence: TGTGCCAGCAGTGGTTGGACGATCACCGGGGAGCTGTTTTTT.

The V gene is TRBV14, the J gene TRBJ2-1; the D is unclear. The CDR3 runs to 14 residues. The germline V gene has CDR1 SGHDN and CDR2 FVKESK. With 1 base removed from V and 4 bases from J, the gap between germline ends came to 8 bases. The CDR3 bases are TGTGCCAGCAGCCAAGGGCCCCCTTACAATGAGCAGTTCTTC. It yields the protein CASSQGPPYNEQFF.

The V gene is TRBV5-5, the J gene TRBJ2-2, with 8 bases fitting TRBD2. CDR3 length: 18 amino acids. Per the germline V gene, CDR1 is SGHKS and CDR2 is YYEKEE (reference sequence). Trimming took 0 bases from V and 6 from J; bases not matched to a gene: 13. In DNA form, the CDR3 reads TGTGCCAGCAGCTTGGGGCCGGGACTAGTATTCCCTCCCGGGGAGCTGTTTTTT. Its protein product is CASSLGPGLVFPPGELFF.

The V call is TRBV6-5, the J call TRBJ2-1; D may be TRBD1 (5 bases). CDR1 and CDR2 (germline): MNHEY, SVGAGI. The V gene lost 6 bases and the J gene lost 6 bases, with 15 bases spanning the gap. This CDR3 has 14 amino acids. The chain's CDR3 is CASSTFGARNEQFF. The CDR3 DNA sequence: TGTGCCAGCAGCACCTTTGGGGCCCGCAATGAGCAGTTCTTC.

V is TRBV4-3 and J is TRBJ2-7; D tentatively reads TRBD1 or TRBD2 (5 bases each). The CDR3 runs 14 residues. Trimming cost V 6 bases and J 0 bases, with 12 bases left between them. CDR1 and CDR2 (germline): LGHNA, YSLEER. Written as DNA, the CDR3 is TGCGCCAGCAGTGTGGCAGGGACCTCCTACGAGCAGTACTTC. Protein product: CASSVAGTSYEQYF.

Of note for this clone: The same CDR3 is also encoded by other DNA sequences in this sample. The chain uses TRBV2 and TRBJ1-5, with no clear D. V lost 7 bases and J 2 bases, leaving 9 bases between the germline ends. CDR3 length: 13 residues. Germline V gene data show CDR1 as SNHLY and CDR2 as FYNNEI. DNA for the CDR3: TGTGCCAGCAAGGGATCGGGCAATCAGCCCCAGCATTTT. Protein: CASKGSGNQPQHF.

This CDR3 reads CASRINTGELFF. CDR3 coding DNA: TGTGCCAGCAGGATCAACACCGGGGAGCTGTTTTTT. This rearrangement joins TRBV6-6 to TRBJ2-2; D is unresolved. There are 12 residues in the CDR3. The V and J ends lost 6 bases and 2 bases respectively, with 4 bases between them. The V gene's germline CDR1 is MNHNY and CDR2 SVGAGI (reference sequence).

The CDR3 sequence: CASSPDWDAYGYTF. Here the CDR3 DNA reads TGTGCCAGCAGCCCGGACTGGGATGCCTATGGCTACACCTTC. The J gene is TRBJ1-2, the V gene TRBV6-5; D gene uncertain. The CDR3 covers 14 residues. V shed 6 bases and J shed 4 bases, with 15 bases lying between them. From germline, CDR1 is MNHEY and CDR2 SVGAGI.

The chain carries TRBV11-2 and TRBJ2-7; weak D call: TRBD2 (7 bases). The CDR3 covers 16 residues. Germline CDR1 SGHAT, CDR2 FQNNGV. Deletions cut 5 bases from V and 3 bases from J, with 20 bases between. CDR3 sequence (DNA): TGTGCCAGCAGCACTTTGGGGGGGGCCTTGTACTACGAGCAGTACTTC. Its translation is CASSTLGGALYYEQYF.